The 8 T cell receptor beta chains presented below share a single source sample, sequenced in a study of patients and donors after allogeneic stem cell transplantation. In TCRdb, the RT-PCR reads were re-called with MiXCR into one record per CDR3 protein. This sample has about 400,000 distinct CDR3 sequences, with 16% found just once. Source material: blood, either unsorted or a sorted T cell fraction (not recorded which). Receptors were obtained from a human donor who was either an allogeneic HSCT recipient or a stem cell or donor lymphocyte infusion donor (not recorded which). It is not recorded whose cells these are; they may come from a transplant donor.

This chain connects TRBV5-5 to TRBJ1-5; D not resolved. The V end lost 4 bases, the J end lost 9 bases, and 20 bases lay between the germline ends. This CDR3 contains 15 residues. Germline V CDR1 and CDR2: SGHKS, YYEKEE (reference sequence). CDR3 nucleotides: TGTGCCAGCAGCCTAGGTATCCCCCAATTCAGGCCCCAGCATTTT. Its protein is CASSLGIPQFRPQHF.

The chain has TRBV3-1 and TRBJ2-1; perhaps D is TRBD1 or TRBD2 (5 bases each). Germline assignment: CDR1 LGHDT and CDR2 YNNKEL (reference sequence). Trimming pared 8 bases from V and 6 bases from J, leaving 14 bases between. CDR3 length: 13 amino acids. CDR3 amino acids: CASSPGTINEQFF. In DNA, the CDR3 is TGTGCCAGCTCCCCCGGGACCATCAATGAGCAGTTCTTC.

This CDR3 is CASSQVAGYRNTIYF. The CDR3 DNA sequence: TGCGCCAGCAGCCAGGTCGCAGGGTATCGAAACACCATATATTTT. This rearrangement joins TRBV4-3 to TRBJ1-3, with D maybe TRBD1 (5 bases). CDR3 length equals 15 residues. The V gene lost 3 bases and the J gene lost 5 bases, with 14 bases spanning the gap. CDR1 and CDR2 (germline): LGHNA, YSLEER.

This clonotype appeared a few times. The J gene is TRBJ2-5, the V gene TRBV6-1; 8 nucleotides agree with TRBD1. The CDR3 is 15 residues long. V lost 4 bases and J lost 4; bases outside the gene matches: 8. The germline CDR1 and CDR2 sequences are MNHNS and SASEGT. The CDR3 spells CASSAQFTGGETQYF. In DNA, the CDR3 is TGTGCCAGCAGTGCCCAATTTACAGGGGGAGAGACCCAGTACTTC.

The chain employs TRBV4-2 and TRBJ1-2; D gene ambiguous. Germline values: CDR1 LGHNA, CDR2 YNFKEQ. Trimming removed 0 bases from V and 3 bases from J, with 11 bases in between. The CDR3 sequence is 15 residues long. The CDR3 DNA reads as TGTGCCAGCAGCCAAGAGCCCCGGGATCACTATGGCTACACCTTC. Encoded protein: CASSQEPRDHYGYTF.

The table lists this clonotype with a few counts. The V call is TRBV10-3, the J call TRBJ1-1, with D possibly TRBD1 on 6 matching bases. The CDR3 sequence is 12 residues long. Germline loops: CDR1 ENHRY, CDR2 SYGVKD. V was pared by 6 bases and J by 7 bases, with 12 bases between. For the CDR3, the DNA is TGTGCCATCAGGGCTGACAGGAGTGAAGCTTTCTTT. This codes for CAIRADRSEAFF.

This clonotype has a handful of counts. The chain recombines TRBV18 with TRBJ2-3, with D unclear. The CDR3 has 13 residues. V was trimmed by 4 bases and J by 8 bases, leaving 13 bases between them. In germline, CDR1 is KGHSH, CDR2 LQKENI. The DNA of the CDR3 is TGTGCCAGCTCACAAGACCCCATAGGTACGCAGTATTTT. Translation gives CASSQDPIGTQYF. Variable domain in full (rest from reference TRBV18 and TRBJ2-3): NAGVMQNPRHLVRRRGQEARLRCSPMKGHSHVYWYRQLPEEGLKFMVYLQKENIIDESGMPKERFSAEFPKEGPSILRIQQVVRGDSAAYFCASSQDPIGTQYFGPGTRLTVL.

The rearrangement joins TRBV12-3 or TRBV12-4 to TRBJ1-5; TRBD1 aligns across 7 bases. CDR3 length: 14 amino acids. V trimming: 7 bases; J trimming: 1 base; junction bases outside the gene matches: 4. This chain's CDR3 is CASNEQGSNQPQHF. The CDR3 DNA sequence: TGTGCCAGCAACGAACAGGGGAGCAATCAGCCCCAGCATTTT.